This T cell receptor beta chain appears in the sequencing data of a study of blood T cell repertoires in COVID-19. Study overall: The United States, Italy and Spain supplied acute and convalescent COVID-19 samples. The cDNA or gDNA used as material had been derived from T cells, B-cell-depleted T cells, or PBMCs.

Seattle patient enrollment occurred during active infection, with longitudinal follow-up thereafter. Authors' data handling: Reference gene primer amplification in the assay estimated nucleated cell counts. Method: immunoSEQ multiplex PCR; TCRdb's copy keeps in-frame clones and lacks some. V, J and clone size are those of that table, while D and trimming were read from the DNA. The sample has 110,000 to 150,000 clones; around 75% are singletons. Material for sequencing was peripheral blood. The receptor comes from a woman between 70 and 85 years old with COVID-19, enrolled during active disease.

CDR3 in DNA: TGTGCCAGCAGCCTACCTCAGGGCGCGGAGGGCTACGAGCAGTACTTC. Amino acid sequence: CASSLPQGAEGYEQYF. V usage is TRBV28 and J usage is TRBJ2-7; TRBD2 is a possible D gene (6 bases). Trimming removed 6 bases at V and 3 bases at J, with 21 bases between. The CDR3 runs 16 residues. From germline, CDR1 is MDHEN and CDR2 SYDVKM.